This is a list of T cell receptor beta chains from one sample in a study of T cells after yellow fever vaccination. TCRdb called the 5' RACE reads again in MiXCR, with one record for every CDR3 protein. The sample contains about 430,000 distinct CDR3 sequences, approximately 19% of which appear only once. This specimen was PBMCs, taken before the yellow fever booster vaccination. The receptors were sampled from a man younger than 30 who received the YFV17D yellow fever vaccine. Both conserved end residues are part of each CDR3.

CDR3 protein: CASSNYRTSPTGYTF; V gene: TRBV7-9; J gene: TRBJ1-2
CDR3 protein: CSALPGRSSYEQYF; V gene: TRBV20-1; J gene: TRBJ2-7
CDR3 protein: CASSLDFFGYTF; V gene: TRBV11-2; J gene: TRBJ1-2
CDR3 protein: CASSVGTAPSSYEQYF; V gene: TRBV5-1; J gene: TRBJ2-7
CDR3 protein: CASSYGQGVAFF; V gene: TRBV6-5; J gene: TRBJ1-1
CDR3 protein: CAGQGNTGELFF; V gene: TRBV12-3/TRBV12-4; J gene: TRBJ2-2
CDR3 protein: CSAKRRGGETQYF; V gene: TRBV20-1; J gene: TRBJ2-5
CDR3 protein: CASSDSTLVPPFSGANVLTF; V gene: TRBV9; J gene: TRBJ2-6
CDR3 protein: CASSSRQGDKNIQYF; V gene: TRBV5-6; J gene: TRBJ2-4
CDR3 protein: CAWGLDTQYF; V gene: TRBV30; J gene: TRBJ2-3
CDR3 protein: CASRGLGYTDTQYF; V gene: TRBV6-1; J gene: TRBJ2-3
CDR3 protein: CASSGAQTSGGSDTQYF; V gene: TRBV5-1; J gene: TRBJ2-3
CDR3 protein: CASSSTGGPSSYNEQFF; V gene: TRBV11-2; J gene: TRBJ2-1
CDR3 protein: CSAGISGGQETQYF; V gene: TRBV20-1; J gene: TRBJ2-5
CDR3 protein: CASSGRTSRDEQFF; V gene: TRBV7-6; J gene: TRBJ2-1
CDR3 protein: CASSLQGRGTDTQYF; V gene: TRBV7-9; J gene: TRBJ2-3
CDR3 protein: CASSYSNRVNTEAFF; V gene: TRBV6-5; J gene: TRBJ1-1
CDR3 protein: CASSSSVGGRDTQYF; V gene: TRBV7-9; J gene: TRBJ2-3
CDR3 protein: CATRVAGITDTQYF; V gene: TRBV27; J gene: TRBJ2-3
CDR3 protein: CASSVQRNTDTQYF; V gene: TRBV9; J gene: TRBJ2-3
CDR3 protein: CASRRGGNGEQFF; V gene: TRBV12-3/TRBV12-4; J gene: TRBJ2-1
CDR3 protein: CASSLAGTGNEQYF; V gene: TRBV5-1; J gene: TRBJ2-7
CDR3 protein: CASSYPPGPSGELFF; V gene: TRBV12-3/TRBV12-4; J gene: TRBJ2-2
CDR3 protein: CASSLEGGGGSYNEQFF; V gene: TRBV7-2; J gene: TRBJ2-1
CDR3 protein: CSVAQGWNTEAFF; V gene: TRBV29-1; J gene: TRBJ1-1
CDR3 protein: CASSSQERTSGRFF; V gene: TRBV6-6; J gene: TRBJ2-1
CDR3 protein: CASSLAAGNTEAFF; V gene: TRBV5-1; J gene: TRBJ1-1
CDR3 protein: CASSYMGNSNQPQHF; V gene: TRBV6-2/TRBV6-3; J gene: TRBJ1-5
CDR3 protein: CASSLQNNEQFF; V gene: TRBV7-9; J gene: TRBJ2-1
CDR3 protein: CASSLGNGDTQYF; V gene: TRBV7-2; J gene: TRBJ2-3
CDR3 protein: CASSLALGTGYNPAFF; V gene: TRBV7-2; J gene: TRBJ1-1
CDR3 protein: CASSLGPHSGANVLTF; V gene: TRBV7-8; J gene: TRBJ2-6
CDR3 protein: CASSLRLAGEAGELFF; V gene: TRBV11-2; J gene: TRBJ2-2
CDR3 protein: CASSQVGRTRRNTDTQYF; V gene: TRBV4-1; J gene: TRBJ2-3
CDR3 protein: CASSLARTSLVAFF; V gene: TRBV7-2; J gene: TRBJ1-1
CDR3 protein: CSATTRSGTDTQYF; V gene: TRBV20-1; J gene: TRBJ2-3
CDR3 protein: CSVQGTGTPGNTIYF; V gene: TRBV29-1; J gene: TRBJ1-3
CDR3 protein: CSVRTVGSGELFF; V gene: TRBV29-1; J gene: TRBJ2-2
CDR3 protein: CATSRGGTGGNGQPQHF; V gene: TRBV15; J gene: TRBJ1-5
CDR3 protein: CVMLGTNSGANVLTF; V gene: TRBV30; J gene: TRBJ2-6
CDR3 protein: CASSLGLASTDTQYF; V gene: TRBV5-1; J gene: TRBJ2-3
CDR3 protein: CASSLAGGGNTEAFF; V gene: TRBV12-3/TRBV12-4; J gene: TRBJ1-1